The present T cell receptor (beta chain) was sequenced within a study of blood T cell repertoires in COVID-19. Study overall: PBMCs, B-cell-depleted T cells, or T cells provided the cDNA or gDNA that made up the material.

The assay was immunoSEQ multiplex PCR, and TCRdb's table has in-frame clones only and misses some. The repertoire holds approximately 200,000 clones, with around 87% as singletons. Participant age was about 18 to 89 years, and participants resided in 24 US areas. The ends were cut back, 1 base at V and 10 bases at J, with 9 bases in the middle. This CDR3 comprises 12 residues. The germline V gene has CDR1 SGHDT and CDR2 YYEEEE. Material: PBMCs or T cells enriched from blood (not recorded which). This clonotype was sampled from a man younger than 40 in a cohort exposed to, infected with or recovered from COVID-19 (not recorded which). V is TRBV5-6 and J is TRBJ2-1; D is uncertain. The CDR3 reads CASSLLFREQFF. Here the CDR3 DNA reads TGTGCCAGCAGCTTGTTGTTCAGGGAGCAGTTCTTC.